This T cell receptor beta chain was recorded in a study of blood T cell repertoires in COVID-19. Germline CDR1 and CDR2: KGHSH and LQKENI. The CDR3 covers 17 residues. The germline V and J ends were trimmed by 3 bases and 2 bases, with 18 bases remaining between them. Assay used: immunoSEQ multiplex PCR; TCRdb lists only in-frame clones, some missing. The sample yields some 300,000 clones, around nine tenths seen once. Living in 20 to 30 US areas, the participants were between roughly 18 and 95 years of age. The sample consisted of PBMCs or T cells enriched from blood (not recorded which). The sequence was obtained from a woman between 50 and 59 years old who had been exposed to COVID-19. The V gene is TRBV18, the J gene TRBJ2-3; D ambiguous. The CDR3 sequence: CASSPLRGFYSTDTQYF. The CDR3 DNA reads TGTGCCAGCTCACCTCTTCGCGGTTTCTACTCCACAGATACGCAGTATTTT.